This record covers a single TCR beta chain. The J segment lost 6 bases and the V segment lost 5 bases, leaving 5 bases of the junction unmatched. The CDR3 runs 14 residues. The germline V gene has CDR1 SGHNT and CDR2 YYREEE (reference sequence). This specimen belongs to a study of blood T cell repertoires in COVID-19. Turning to the study itself: Italy, Spain and the United States were the sources of the convalescent and acute COVID-19 samples. Nucleic acid was either cDNA or gDNA, and it came from T cells, B-cell-depleted T cells, or PBMCs.

TCRdb keeps only in-frame clones here, not all; method: immunoSEQ multiplex PCR. The sample records 200,000 to 250,000 clones, about 88% being singletons. Sequencing was done on a sample of peripheral blood. The rearrangement joins TRBV5-4 to TRBJ1-6; TRBD1 matches 7 bases. The receptor was derived from a man aged 50 to 59 who had recovered from COVID-19. The CDR3, as DNA: TGTGCCAGCAGAGAGGGGGCGAGTAATTCACCCCTCCACTTT. Translating it yields CASREGASNSPLHF.